This T cell receptor (beta chain) was captured in a study of blood T cell repertoires in COVID-19. About the study: The United States, Italy and Spain provided the acute and convalescent COVID-19 samples. PBMCs, B-cell-depleted T cells, or T cells were the source of the cDNA or gDNA that made up the material.

This CDR3 comprises 16 residues. In the authors' workflow: Amplification with reference gene primers provided the estimates of nucleated cell counts. Here immunoSEQ multiplex PCR was the method, and the copy in TCRdb shows in-frame clones only, minus some. That table is the source of V, J and clone size, and D and trimming were worked out from the DNA. Of about 270,000 clones listed, roughly nine tenths are singletons. The specimen sequenced was peripheral blood. The receptor was derived from a man in his forties with active or convalescent COVID-19. The chain combines TRBV21-1 with TRBJ2-1; the D call in the table, TRBD2, was not verified against the DNA. TRBV21-1 is an annotated pseudogene. For the CDR3, the DNA is TGTGCCAGCAGCCAAGGACTAGCGGGAAGATACAATGAGCAGTTCTTC. The encoded protein is CASSQGLAGRYNEQFF.